One sample yielded the 25 T cell receptor beta chains listed below, sequenced in a study of beta chain features in type 1 diabetes. Findings and caveats of the study: People with Type 1 diabetes carried modestly yet significantly shorter TCRB CDR3s in all four CD4+ subsets.

TCRB transcripts that were expressed got sequenced, as all of the isolated RNA had been reverse transcribed. The method was immunoSEQ multiplex PCR; TCRdb's version includes in-frame clones alone and lacks a portion of them. The table records 680,000 or so clones, around 15% of them present only once. Their antigens remain unidentified. The sample was naive CD4+ T cells from blood. The receptor set was obtained from a man aged 18 to 30 with type 1 diabetes.

The chain recombines TRBV28 with TRBJ1-1; D perhaps matches TRBD1 (5 bases). The CDR3 extends over 14 amino acids. Trimming removed 8 bases from V and 1 base from J, with 14 bases in between. The germline gives CDR1 MDHEN, CDR2 SYDVKM. The CDR3: CASGSGAPNTEAFF. CDR3 DNA: TGTGCCAGCGGAAGTGGGGCCCCGAACACTGAAGCTTTCTTT.

The chain joins TRBV28 to TRBJ1-2; D gene ambiguous. The V end was cut by 6 bases, the J end by 7 bases, with 12 bases between. The CDR3 contains 12 residues. Germline V gene sequence: CDR1 MDHEN, CDR2 SYDVKM. CDR3 DNA: TGTGCCAGCAGGTCGTGGGATAGTGGCTACACCTTC. Translation gives CASRSWDSGYTF.

The CDR3 sequence is CASSQDVVQGGGYGYTF. The CDR3 DNA reads TGTGCCAGCAGCCAAGATGTTGTCCAGGGGGGAGGGTATGGCTACACCTTC. The chain links TRBV4-2 to TRBJ1-2, with 7 bases identical to TRBD1. Trimming at V came to 0 bases and at J to 5 bases, leaving 12 bases not matched to a gene. This CDR3 spans 17 amino acids. The germline gives CDR1 LGHNA, CDR2 YNFKEQ.

The gene calls are TRBV10-3 and TRBJ1-5; D is unclear. The length of the CDR3 is 14 residues. Germline assignment: CDR1 ENHRY and CDR2 SYGVKD. V was pared by 2 bases and J by 2 bases, with 7 bases between. The CDR3 loop reads CAISEMKGNQPQHF. CDR3 coding DNA: TGTGCCATCAGTGAGATGAAGGGCAATCAGCCCCAGCATTTT.

Turning to this clone: The same CDR3 also results from other DNA sequences found in this sample. This chain links TRBV18 with TRBJ2-2; D is ambiguous. The V end lost 6 bases, the J end lost 4 bases, and 9 bases lay between the germline ends. The CDR3 is 13 amino acids. Germline V lookup: CDR1 KGHSH, CDR2 LQKENI. The DNA of the CDR3 is TGTGCCAGCTCCCCCCCGGGCACCGGGGAGCTGTTTTTT. It codes for CASSPPGTGELFF.

The chain is built from TRBV14 and TRBJ2-1; D may be TRBD1 or TRBD2 (6 bases each). This CDR3 region has 15 residues. Germline loops: CDR1 SGHDN, CDR2 FVKESK. Trimming stripped 7 bases from V and 7 bases from J, with 20 bases between. CDR3 amino acids: CASNPSPGAWNEQFF. In nucleotides, the CDR3 is TGTGCCAGCAACCCGAGCCCGGGGGCGTGGAATGAGCAGTTCTTC.

The CDR3 DNA reads as TGTGCCTGGAGTCCCGGGACAGCGGAAAATCAGCCCCAGCATTTT. Translated, it gives CAWSPGTAENQPQHF. The V call is TRBV30, the J call TRBJ1-5, with TRBD1 identical over 7 bases. Losses at the gene ends were 2 bases for V and 4 bases for J; bases not matched to a gene: 8. The CDR3 contains 15 residues. CDR1 GTSNPN and CDR2 SVGIG come from the germline V gene (reference sequence).

The chain recombines TRBV14 with TRBJ1-6; D may be TRBD1 (6 bases). CDR1 is SGHDN and CDR2 is FVKESK in the germline V gene. The ends were cut back, 1 base at V and 9 bases at J, with 16 bases in the middle. CDR3 length: 16 residues. Written as DNA, the CDR3 is TGTGCCAGCAGCCAAGCCGTCGGGGGCATTGGTTCACCCCTCCACTTT. Protein product: CASSQAVGGIGSPLHF.

The chain is built from TRBV30 and TRBJ1-6; TRBD1 agrees at 7 bases. CDR3 length equals 15 residues. J lost 7 bases, V lost 0 bases, and 6 bases had no gene match. The germline CDR1 and CDR2 sequences are GTSNPN and SVGIG (reference sequence). The CDR3 is CAWSVPTTGNSPLHF. The CDR3 DNA reads TGTGCCTGGAGTGTCCCTACGACAGGGAATTCACCCCTCCACTTT.

This clone was detected a few times. The rearrangement links TRBV5-4 to TRBJ1-4; 8 positions agree with TRBD1. There are 16 residues in the CDR3. V gave up 4 bases and J gave up 2 bases; unmatched junction bases: 7. Looked up from germline, CDR1 is SGHNT and CDR2 is YYREEE (reference sequence). CDR3 in DNA: TGTGCCAGCAGCGCAGGGGGCGTCGGGACTAATGAAAAACTGTTTTTT. Its translation is CASSAGGVGTNEKLFF. The complete variable domain, with remaining parts taken from reference TRBV5-4 and TRBJ1-4, reads ETGVTQSPTHLIKTRGQQVTLRCSSQSGHNTVSWYQQALGQGPQFIFQYYREEENGRGNFPPRFSGLQFPNYSSELNVNALELDDSALYLCASSAGGVGTNEKLFFGSGTQLSVL.

The chain is built from TRBV6-5 and TRBJ2-7; TRBD1 matches 8 bases. The CDR3 sequence is 15 residues long. The J segment lost 4 bases and the V segment lost 2 bases, leaving 7 bases of the junction unmatched. Germline V gene lookup returns CDR1 MNHEY and CDR2 SVGAGI. The CDR3 region has the DNA TGTGCCAGCAGTTACGGGGCAGGGGGCTTTTACGAGCAGTACTTC. Translated, it gives CASSYGAGGFYEQYF.

V usage is TRBV6-1 and J usage is TRBJ2-7; D not certain. Germline loops: CDR1 MNHNS, CDR2 SASEGT. There are 11 residues in the CDR3. Trimming left V 3 bases short and J 9 bases short, with 9 bases between. The CDR3 DNA follows: TGTGCCAGCAGTGAGACGGGTGGGCAGTACTTC. This sequence encodes CASSETGGQYF.

J is TRBJ1-2 and V is TRBV25-1, with unresolved D. The CDR3 length is 11 residues. Looked up from germline, CDR1 is MGHDK and CDR2 is SYGVNS. Trimming left V 5 bases short and J 7 bases short, with 8 bases between. The CDR3 nucleotides are TGTGCCAGCAGTCGGGGAGTTGGCTACACCTTC. Its translation: CASSRGVGYTF.

This clone was seen only a few times. The V gene is TRBV29-1, the J gene TRBJ2-1; TRBD1 matches 8 bases. The CDR3 has 15 residues. V was pared by 4 bases and J by 6 bases, with 11 bases of the junction left unmatched. Germline CDR1 is SQVTM and CDR2 is ANQGSEA. DNA of the CDR3: TGCAGCGTTGGAAGGGTGCAGGGGGCTCTCAATGAGCAGTTCTTC. Translation gives CSVGRVQGALNEQFF.

Details on this clone: This same CDR3 is encoded by further DNA sequences in the sample. The chain uses TRBV9 and TRBJ2-1, with D tentatively TRBD2 (5 bases). Germline values: CDR1 SGDLS, CDR2 YYNGEE. The CDR3 covers 15 residues. Trimming took off 0 bases at V and 2 bases at J, with 9 bases between the two ends. The CDR3 DNA sequence: TGTGCCAGCAGCGTAGGAGGAGGTACCTACAATGAGCAGTTCTTC. This gives the protein CASSVGGGTYNEQFF.

The rearrangement links TRBV10-1 to TRBJ2-3, with a tentative D call TRBD2 (7 bases). The CDR3 runs to 14 residues. Between the trimmed V and J ends, which lost 4 bases and 4 bases, there was a span of 12 bases. Germline V gene lookup returns CDR1 WNHNN and CDR2 SYGVQD (reference sequence). Written as DNA, the CDR3 is TGCGCCAGCAGTGTTGCGGGGGCCCCAGATACGCAGTATTTT. This translates into CASSVAGAPDTQYF.

The V call is TRBV7-9, the J call TRBJ2-7; 8 bases fit TRBD2. CDR1 and CDR2 (germline): SEHNR, FQNEAQ (reference sequence). The V gene end was trimmed by 1 base and the J gene end by 7 bases; junction bases not matched to a gene: 9. The CDR3 totals 15 residues. As DNA, the CDR3 is TGTGCCAGCAGCTTAGATGTACTAGCGGATGGTGAGCAGTACTTC. Residues: CASSLDVLADGEQYF.

The chain is built from TRBV5-1 and TRBJ1-1; D not certain. The CDR3 extends over 14 amino acids. Trimming took 0 bases from V and 1 from J, leaving 7 bases between them. CDR1 is SGHRS, CDR2 YFSETQ, per germline. The CDR3 nucleotides are TGCGCCAGCAGCTTGGTTCCGCCGAACACTGAAGCTTTCTTT. This sequence encodes CASSLVPPNTEAFF.

This clone was picked up a small number of times. This rearrangement joins TRBV14 to TRBJ1-3; D uncertain. Trimming cost V 3 bases and J 4 bases, with 7 bases left between them. The CDR3 covers 13 residues. Germline CDR1 and CDR2: SGHDN and FVKESK. The CDR3 DNA is TGTGCCAGCAGCCACCCCGGCGGAAACACCATATATTTT. Protein: CASSHPGGNTIYF.

In nucleotides, the CDR3 is TGCGCCAGCAGCTTTCTACAGGGTGACGAGCAGTACTTC. It encodes CASSFLQGDEQYF. V is TRBV5-1 and J is TRBJ2-7, with D tentatively TRBD1 (6 bases). CDR3 length equals 13 residues. CDR1 and CDR2 (germline): SGHRS, YFSETQ. V lost 2 bases, J lost 5 bases, and 11 bases lay in between.

This clone was counted a few times. This chain connects TRBV9 to TRBJ2-6; TRBD1 matches 7 bases. J gave up 2 bases and V 0 bases, and 11 bases lay outside the gene matches. Germline CDR1 reads SGDLS; CDR2 reads YYNGEE. The CDR3 is made up of 19 amino acids. DNA of the CDR3: TGTGCCAGCAGCGTAGCTCTCCAGGGGGAATCGACTGGGGCCAACGTCCTGACTTTC. Protein sequence: CASSVALQGESTGANVLTF. Full variable domain (missing parts from reference TRBV9 and TRBJ2-6): DSGVTQTPKHLITATGQRVTLRCSPRSGDLSVYWYQQSLDQGLQFLIQYYNGEERAKGNILERFSAQQFPDLHSELNLSSLELGDSALYFCASSVALQGESTGANVLTFGAGSRLTVL.

This chain joins TRBV19 and TRBJ1-1, with a weak D call TRBD1 (5 bases). The CDR3 length is 15 residues. Looked up from germline, CDR1 is LNHDA and CDR2 is SQIVND (reference sequence). V was shortened by 3 bases and J by 1 base, with 12 bases between the two germline ends. The CDR3 sequence: CASSIVQGQNTEAFF. The CDR3, as DNA: TGTGCCAGTAGTATTGTGCAGGGTCAGAACACTGAAGCTTTCTTT.

V usage is TRBV25-1 and J usage is TRBJ1-1; 7 nucleotides agree with TRBD1. The V gene's germline CDR1 is MGHDK and CDR2 SYGVNS. This CDR3 is built from 13 residues. Trimming cost V 8 bases and J 0 bases; bases outside gene matches: 3. DNA of the CDR3: TGTGCCAGCCAGGACAGGTTGAACACTGAAGCTTTCTTT. Translating it yields CASQDRLNTEAFF.

The chain uses TRBV19 and TRBJ1-2; weak D call: TRBD1 (6 bases). V was clipped by 7 bases and J by 4 bases, with 16 bases between them. The CDR3 is 14 amino acids. Germline CDR1 LNHDA, CDR2 SQIVND (reference sequence). The CDR3: CASTSGEGPYGYTF. The CDR3 DNA sequence: TGTGCCAGTACTTCAGGGGAGGGTCCCTATGGCTACACCTTC.

The rearrangement uses TRBV6-5 and TRBJ2-2, with D possibly matching TRBD1 (6 bases). Germline values: CDR1 MNHEY, CDR2 SVGAGI. The CDR3 is 16 residues long. V shed 2 bases and J shed 4 bases, with 14 bases lying between them. The CDR3 DNA reads TGTGCCAGCAGTTACCTCAGGGGTCGGGGCACCGGGGAGCTGTTTTTT. Protein sequence: CASSYLRGRGTGELFF.